The clone carrying this TCR beta chain has just one count. As yet, its antigen is unknown. The study ran the assay at deep level. Here immunoSEQ multiplex PCR was the method, and the copy in TCRdb shows in-frame clones only, minus some. The data show 2 million to 3 million clones, roughly 93% seen once. This record belongs to a study of shared clonotypes between healthy human individuals. Study at large: Plates per donor: three CD4 naive, three CD4 memory, two CD8 naive, one CD8 memory. Overall study findings and caveats: Naive subsets usually exceeded memory subsets in estimated richness.

The germline CDR1 and CDR2 sequences are SGHTA and FQGNSA. The CDR3 contains 17 residues. Trimming took off 2 bases at V and 2 bases at J, with 19 bases between the two ends. This TCR was recovered from a man between 18 and 29 years old in good health. Some clones in this sample may be carry-over from other donors' samples. The chain combines TRBV7-2 with TRBJ2-7; D is uncertain. Sequenced input: naive CD4+ T cells from PBMCs. This sample's subset: CD45RA+ positively selected. This chain's CDR3 is CASSLFLIGVAPYEQYF. The CDR3 DNA reads as TGTGCCAGCAGCTTATTTCTGATTGGGGTGGCCCCCTACGAGCAGTACTTC. The variable domain in full, with the rest retrieved from reference TRBV7-2 and TRBJ2-7, is GAGVSQSPSNKVTEKGKDVELRCDPISGHTALYWYRQSLGQGLEFLIYFQGNSAPDKSGLPSDRFSAERTGGSVSTLTIQRTQQEDSAVYLCASSLFLIGVAPYEQYFGPGTRLTVT.